The sequence of this TCR beta chain was determined in a study of spatial heterogeneity in lung cancer. Looking at the study overall: There was a strong correlation between the counts of TCR transcripts measured in tumor regions and a T cell transcriptional module score that was calculated from matched bulk RNA-seq. A unique TCR and UMI combination showed up more than ten times in raw reads, on average. Study conclusions and caveats: For expanded intratumoral alpha and beta TCRs, counts tracked tumor mutation counts.

Time point indicated: sample taken at primary tumor resection. Untreated early-stage non-small cell lung cancer patients, some 70 in total, were the donors. By share, this clonotype ranks as large. The antigen remains unidentified. Every cDNA TCR molecule received its own unique molecular identifier. TCRdb independently ran MiXCR on the 5' RACE reads; one entry per CDR3 protein. The sample records over a thousand distinct CDR3 sequences, roughly 4.9% being singletons. The CDR3 has 14 residues. Per germline, CDR1 SGHVS and CDR2 FNYEAQ. The V end was cut by 4 bases, the J end by 3 bases, with 9 bases between.

The clonotype was recovered from a male donor with early-stage non-small cell lung cancer. The chain couples TRBV7-6 to TRBJ1-4; D possibly corresponds to TRBD1 (5 bases). The sample consisted of lung tumor tissue, taken at surgery. The CDR3 sequence: CASSWGGANEKLFF. The CDR3 region has the DNA TGTGCCAGCAGCTGGGGCGGAGCTAATGAAAAACTGTTTTTT.